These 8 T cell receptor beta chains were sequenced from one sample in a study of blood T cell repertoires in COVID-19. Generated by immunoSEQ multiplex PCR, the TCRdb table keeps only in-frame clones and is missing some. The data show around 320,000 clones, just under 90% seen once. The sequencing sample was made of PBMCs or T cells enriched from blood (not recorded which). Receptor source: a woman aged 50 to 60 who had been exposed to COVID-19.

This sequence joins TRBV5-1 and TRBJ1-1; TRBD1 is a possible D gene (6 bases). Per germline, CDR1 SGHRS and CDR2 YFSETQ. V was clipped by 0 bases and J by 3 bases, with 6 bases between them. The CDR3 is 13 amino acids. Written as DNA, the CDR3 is TGCGCCAGCAGCTTGGACAGGGACACTGAAGCTTTCTTT. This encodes CASSLDRDTEAFF.

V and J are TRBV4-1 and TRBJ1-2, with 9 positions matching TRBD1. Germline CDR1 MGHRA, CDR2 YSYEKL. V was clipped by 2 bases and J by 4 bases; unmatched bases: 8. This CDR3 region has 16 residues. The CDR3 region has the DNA TGCGCCAGCAGCCAACCTCGGGACAGGGCGTCCTATGGCTACACCTTC. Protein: CASSQPRDRASYGYTF.

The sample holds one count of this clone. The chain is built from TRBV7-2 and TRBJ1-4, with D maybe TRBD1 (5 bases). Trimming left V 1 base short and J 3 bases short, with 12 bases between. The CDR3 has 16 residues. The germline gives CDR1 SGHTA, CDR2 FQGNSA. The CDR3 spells CASSLVGSGSNEKLFF. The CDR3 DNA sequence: TGTGCCAGCAGCTTAGTAGGGTCAGGGTCTAATGAAAAACTGTTTTTT.

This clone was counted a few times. CDR3 DNA sequence: TGTGCCAGCACCCTAGGGGGTGTTATTTCACCCCTCCACTTT. Its translation is CASTLGGVISPLHF. The chain links TRBV28 to TRBJ1-6; D is perhaps TRBD1 (6 bases). This CDR3 has 14 amino acids. The V gene's germline CDR1 is MDHEN and CDR2 SYDVKM. With 7 bases removed from V and 9 bases from J, the gap between germline ends came to 16 bases.

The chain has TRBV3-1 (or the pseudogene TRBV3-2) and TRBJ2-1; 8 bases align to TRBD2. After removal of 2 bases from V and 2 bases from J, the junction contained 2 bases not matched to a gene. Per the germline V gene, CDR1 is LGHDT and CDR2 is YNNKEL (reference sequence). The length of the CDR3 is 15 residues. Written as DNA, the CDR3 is TGTGCCAGCAGCCAACGAGCGGGGGCCTACAATGAGCAGTTCTTC. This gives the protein CASSQRAGAYNEQFF.

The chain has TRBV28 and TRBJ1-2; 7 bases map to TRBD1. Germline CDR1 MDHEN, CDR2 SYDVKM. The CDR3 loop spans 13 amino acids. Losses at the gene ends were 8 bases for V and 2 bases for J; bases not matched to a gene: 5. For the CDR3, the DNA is TGTGCCAGCGGAAGGGACAGCAACTATGGCTACACCTTC. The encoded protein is CASGRDSNYGYTF.

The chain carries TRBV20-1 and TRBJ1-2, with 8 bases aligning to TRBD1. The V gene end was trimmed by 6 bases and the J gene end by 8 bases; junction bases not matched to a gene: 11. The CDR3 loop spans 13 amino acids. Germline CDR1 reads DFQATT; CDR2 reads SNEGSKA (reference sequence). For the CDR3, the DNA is TGCAGTGCCAGTGACAGGGGTTATGGCGGCTACACCTTC. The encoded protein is CSASDRGYGGYTF.

The CDR3 bases are TGTGCCAGCATACCCCGGACAGGGACCCATGAGCAGTTCTTC. Its translation is CASIPRTGTHEQFF. The chain is built from TRBV28 and TRBJ2-1; 8 nucleotides agree with TRBD1. This CDR3 spans 14 amino acids. Losses at the gene ends were 7 bases for V and 8 bases for J; bases not matched to a gene: 10. Germline V lookup: CDR1 MDHEN, CDR2 SYDVKM.